These T cell receptor beta chains were read from a single sample in a study of blood T cell repertoires in COVID-19. Sequenced by immunoSEQ multiplex PCR; TCRdb stores in-frame clones only, minus some. The sample records 250,000 to 300,000 clones, 90% being singletons. Sequencing input: PBMCs or T cells enriched from blood (not recorded which). The receptors were gathered from a woman aged 25 to 39 who had recovered from COVID-19. Each CDR3 is given without its conserved first and last residue. Fields, in order: J gene, CDR3 length, V gene, CDR3 protein.

TRBJ1-6,12,TRBV11-3,ASSLGQGDSPLH
TRBJ2-1,14,TRBV27,ASSLARAGGPGEQF
TRBJ1-1,13,TRBV7-9,ASSLMTGRGTEAF
TRBJ1-4,13,TRBV3-1/TRBV3-2,ASSQERLQGEKLF
TRBJ1-3,13,TRBV18,ASSPQQGPGNTIY
TRBJ2-3,13,TRBV19,ASSRKIAGDDTQY
TRBJ2-3,12,TRBV6-5,ASSSGRGTDTQY
TRBJ1-2,12,TRBV2,ASRGDSEIYGYT
TRBJ2-1,12,TRBV28,ASRLAASYNEQF
TRBJ1-1,13,TRBV19,ASSIRQGINTEAF
TRBJ2-7,11,TRBV6-2/TRBV6-3,ASSLDITYEQY
TRBJ1-3,10,TRBV30,AFTDSGNTIY
TRBJ1-6,12,TRBV28,ASKTGSDNSPLH
TRBJ1-1,11,TRBV6-4,ASSVSLNTEAF
TRBJ2-5,14,TRBV5-1,ASSSGQSSKGETQY
TRBJ2-7,12,TRBV19,ASSIDRGPYEQY
TRBJ1-1,13,TRBV3-1/TRBV3-2,ASSQEDRINTEAF
TRBJ1-5,13,TRBV2,ASGGTGPFGQPQH
TRBJ1-5,14,TRBV10-2,ASSNRDRVSNQPQH
TRBJ2-4,15,TRBV19,ASSIGTGELAKNIQY
TRBJ2-5,14,TRBV28,ASSLLLAAKQETQY
TRBJ1-1,12,TRBV3-1/TRBV3-2,ASTPVRGQTEAF
TRBJ2-1,16,TRBV28,ASSSHAAGGRFGDEQF
TRBJ2-3,13,TRBV28,ASSLILVAGGRQY
TRBJ2-5,12,TRBV5-1,ASSLPAGKETQY
TRBJ1-5,12,TRBV28,ASSFYGSNQPQH
TRBJ2-5,13,TRBV15,ATSRDLGSQETQY
TRBJ1-2,12,TRBV2,ASGEWTSKDGYT
TRBJ2-3,13,TRBV5-6,ASSLGSGSTDTQY
TRBJ2-5,14,TRBV6-5,ASSYSGSAARETQY
TRBJ2-1,13,TRBV30,AWATWGREYNEQF
TRBJ2-1,9,TRBV20-1,SARDVQEQF
TRBJ2-5,12,TRBV7-2,ASSRNSGQETQY
TRBJ2-1,14,TRBV30,AWTSGRAGTYNEQF
TRBJ1-3,14,TRBV12-5,ASGVYRRGTGNTIY
TRBJ2-5,16,TRBV7-9,ASKAGTGSHWYQETQY
TRBJ1-4,12,TRBV18,ASSPPPVGGVLF
TRBJ2-1,14,TRBV4-2,ASSQDSGSSYNEQF
TRBJ2-1,14,TRBV7-9,ASSPTQGSSYNEQF
TRBJ2-7,15,TRBV5-5,ASSLGLAGGSPYEQY
TRBJ1-1,11,TRBV24-1,ATSGPMNTEAF
TRBJ2-7,13,TRBV6-4,ASSEKAGGSYEQY
TRBJ1-1,10,TRBV24-1,ASSGDTAEAF
TRBJ1-5,12,TRBV30,AWRTGVDDQPQH
TRBJ2-3,13,TRBV6-1,ASSEPGGNTDTQY
TRBJ1-2,12,TRBV9,ASSAGTGIYGYT
TRBJ2-7,10,TRBV30,AWTQGAGEQY
TRBJ1-4,13,TRBV30,AWSVGGATNEKLF
TRBJ2-7,13,TRBV28,ASSGGDRSSYEQY
TRBJ2-4,13,TRBV10-1,ASSGTGLAKNIQY
TRBJ2-1,12,TRBV27,ASSGLAGYNEQF
TRBJ2-1,13,TRBV4-3,ASSQVSSGYNEQF
TRBJ2-1,14,TRBV14,ASSQDQKRGPLPQF
TRBJ2-2,12,TRBV29-1,SVGGPANTGELF
TRBJ1-5,11,TRBV3-1/TRBV3-2,ASSQDGNQPQH
TRBJ2-3,12,TRBV7-9,ASSFSQGSDTQY
TRBJ1-3,16,TRBV30,AWAPLRTQHSGGNTIY
TRBJ2-3,13,TRBV18,ASSPRDSVTDTQY
TRBJ2-1,14,TRBV9,ASSTRQGRTYNEQF
TRBJ1-4,13,TRBV10-3,AISESAGANEKLF